This TCR beta chain stems from a study of T cell responses to AZD1222 COVID-19 vaccine. Study-level results: Unmutated variant regions are reportedly targeted by nearly half of spike-specific TCRs. White British donors predominated, females outnumbered males, and clonal diversity was possibly underestimated. Receipt of two AZD1222 doses was followed by a rise in Spike-specific TCR breadth and depth.

Regarding this clone: The target antigen is unknown.

Clones were read by immunoSEQ multiplex PCR, and TCRdb kept only the in-frame ones, dropping some. This sample has 100,000 to 150,000 clones, with approximately 85% found just once. V dropped 5 bases and J dropped 7 bases, with 26 bases sitting between them. Looked up from germline, CDR1 is SEHNR and CDR2 is FQNEAQ (reference sequence). This CDR3 spans 17 amino acids. The chain has TRBV7-9 and TRBJ1-2, with D possibly matching TRBD1 (6 bases). Source: peripheral blood, taken on day 0 of AZD1222 vaccination. The TCR sequence derives from an adult in good health. CDR3 sequence (DNA): TGTGCCAGCAGCAAGGGAGGTGCGGGGGCAATACTATTTGGCTACACCTTC. The encoded protein is CASSKGGAGAILFGYTF.